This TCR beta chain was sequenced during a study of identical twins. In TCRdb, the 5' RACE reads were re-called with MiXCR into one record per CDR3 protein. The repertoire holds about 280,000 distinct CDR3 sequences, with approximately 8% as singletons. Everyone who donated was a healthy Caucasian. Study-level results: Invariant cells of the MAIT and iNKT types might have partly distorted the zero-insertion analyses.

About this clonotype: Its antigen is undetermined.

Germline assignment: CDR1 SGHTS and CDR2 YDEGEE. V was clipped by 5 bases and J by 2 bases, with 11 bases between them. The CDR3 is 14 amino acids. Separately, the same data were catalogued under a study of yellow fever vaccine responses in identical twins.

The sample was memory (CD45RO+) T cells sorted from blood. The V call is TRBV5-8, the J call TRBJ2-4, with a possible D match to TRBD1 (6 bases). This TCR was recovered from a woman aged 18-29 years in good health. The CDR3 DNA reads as TGTGCCAGCAGTTACAGGGCCTCCAAAAACATTCAGTACTTC. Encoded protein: CASSYRASKNIQYF.